Listed below are T cell receptor beta chains from one sample, sequenced in a study of CD4 T cells in relation to SARS-CoV-2 and coronaviruses. Produced via immunoSEQ multiplex PCR; TCRdb's table is partial and in-frame only. Among 20,000 to 30,000 clones listed, around 78% were seen once. These receptors lack a known antigen. The sequenced sample consisted of CD4+ T cells from PBMCs, cultured in vitro. These receptors were obtained from a human donor in good health. CDR3s leave out the opening cysteine and the closing phenylalanine or tryptophan. D genes are given only for firm matches.

d_call	v_call	j_call	cdr3_aa
TRBD1	TRBV10-2	TRBJ1-6	ASSPNTGDYNSPLH
-	TRBV5-8	TRBJ1-3	ASSFVGDFSGNTIY
-	TRBV5-1	TRBJ2-5	ASRRGGESETQY
TRBD2	TRBV11-2	TRBJ2-1	ASSPSGRRSYNEQF
TRBD1	TRBV5-5	TRBJ1-4	ASSETGGREKLF
TRBD1	TRBV19	TRBJ1-6	ASSPGQGSASPLH
-	TRBV30	TRBJ2-2	AWSVRGTRNTGELF
-	TRBV30	TRBJ1-1	AWSVWDGEAF
TRBD2	TRBV19	TRBJ2-1	ASSIDSTSGYNEQF
-	TRBV5-1	TRBJ2-5	ASSQHTQETQY
-	TRBV20-1	TRBJ1-4	SAQSNEKLF
-	TRBV12-5	TRBJ2-3	ASGLVVGRSTDTQY
-	TRBV12-3/TRBV12-4	TRBJ2-7	ASQRQNGNEQY
-	TRBV10-3	TRBJ2-5	ATQSERQETQY
TRBD2	TRBV29-1	TRBJ2-7	SVDGREGWSEQY
-	TRBV30	TRBJ1-2	AWSGGGSYGYT
-	TRBV10-3	TRBJ2-1	AISESEIGTNYNEQF
TRBD1	TRBV7-8	TRBJ1-5	ASSRWGAGQGNQPQH
-	TRBV7-9	TRBJ2-7	ASSFKGRSEQY
TRBD2	TRBV15	TRBJ2-7	ATSRAAGEAYEQY
-	TRBV12-3/TRBV12-4	TRBJ2-5	ARLEETQY
-	TRBV6-6	TRBJ2-5	ASSSLEETQY
-	TRBV9	TRBJ2-2	ASSVVTGYTGELF
TRBD1	TRBV5-8	TRBJ2-5	ASSLLGGRETQY
-	TRBV7-8	TRBJ2-5	ASSFLGAQY
TRBD2	TRBV6-6	TRBJ2-3	ASSPPPLAGRVDTQY
-	TRBV18	TRBJ1-3	ASSPREGGSGNTIY
-	TRBV7-9	TRBJ2-2	ASSLSVTGARTGELF
-	TRBV29-1	TRBJ1-1	SGLLVPNEAF
-	TRBV7-3	TRBJ2-2	ASSSTSPAGELF
TRBD2	TRBV5-1	TRBJ2-1	ASRRAGGGNNEQF
TRBD1	TRBV29-1	TRBJ2-7	SVVPGTGKYEQY
TRBD2	TRBV19	TRBJ2-7	ASSIILAGEAQY
-	TRBV7-9	TRBJ1-6	ASAQPRGLNSPLH
-	TRBV28	TRBJ1-5	ASSSSGGASWGNQPQH
-	TRBV3-1/TRBV3-2	TRBJ2-1	ASSQVGRSSYNEQF
-	TRBV28	TRBJ1-2	ASRAGGSYGYT
TRBD2	TRBV5-1	TRBJ2-3	ASSLSLAGSTDTQY
TRBD2	TRBV15	TRBJ2-1	ATSRDNSGRGEYNEQF
-	TRBV9	TRBJ2-1	ASSVVERVDEQF
TRBD1	TRBV18	TRBJ1-1	ASSILYRQGSNFTEAF
-	TRBV10-3	TRBJ2-5	AISEGQNQETQY